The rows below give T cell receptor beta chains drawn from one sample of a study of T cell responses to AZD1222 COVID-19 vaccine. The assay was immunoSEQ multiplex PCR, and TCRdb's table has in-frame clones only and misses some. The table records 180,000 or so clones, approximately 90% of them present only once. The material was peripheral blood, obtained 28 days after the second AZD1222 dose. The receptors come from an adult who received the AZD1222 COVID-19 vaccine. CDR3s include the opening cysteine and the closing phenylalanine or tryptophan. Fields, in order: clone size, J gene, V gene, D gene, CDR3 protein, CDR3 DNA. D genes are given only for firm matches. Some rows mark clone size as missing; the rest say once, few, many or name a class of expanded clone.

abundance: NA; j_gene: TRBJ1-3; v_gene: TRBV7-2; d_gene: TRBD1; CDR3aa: CASSFTGAGSGNTIYF; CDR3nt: TGTGCCAGCAGCTTCACAGGGGCCGGCTCTGGAAACACCATATATTTT
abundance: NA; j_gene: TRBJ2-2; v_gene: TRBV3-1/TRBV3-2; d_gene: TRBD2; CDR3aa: CASSLRTSGRTTGELFF; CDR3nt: TGTGCCAGCAGCTTACGGACTAGCGGGAGAACCACCGGGGAGCTGTTTTTT
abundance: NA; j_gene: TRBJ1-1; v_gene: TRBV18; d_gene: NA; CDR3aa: CASSNGEDTEAFF; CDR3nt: TGTGCCAGCTCAAACGGGGAGGATACTGAAGCTTTCTTT
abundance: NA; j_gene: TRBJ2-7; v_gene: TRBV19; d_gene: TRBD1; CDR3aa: CASSPRQGAGEQYF; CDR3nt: TGTGCCAGTAGTCCCCGACAGGGGGCGGGCGAGCAGTACTTC
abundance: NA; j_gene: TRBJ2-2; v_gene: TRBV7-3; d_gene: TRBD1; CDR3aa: CASSLQGVQTGELFF; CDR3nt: TGTGCCAGCAGCTTACAGGGGGTCCAAACCGGGGAGCTGTTTTTT
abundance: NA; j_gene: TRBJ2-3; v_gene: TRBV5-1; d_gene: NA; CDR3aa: CASLRDLGTDTQYF; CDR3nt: TGCGCCAGCCTTCGGGACTTGGGCACAGATACGCAGTATTTT
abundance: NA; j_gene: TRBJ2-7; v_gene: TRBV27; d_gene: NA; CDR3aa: CASSPAGLRGESF; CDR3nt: TGTGCCAGCAGCCCCGCCGGCCTCCGGGGCGAGTCTTTC
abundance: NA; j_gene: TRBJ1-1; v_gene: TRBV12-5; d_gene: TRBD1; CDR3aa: CASGPGTGVMNTEAFF; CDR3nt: TGTGCTAGTGGTCCCGGGACAGGAGTCATGAACACTGAAGCTTTCTTT
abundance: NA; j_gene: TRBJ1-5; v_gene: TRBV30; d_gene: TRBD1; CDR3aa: CAWTGTVNQPQHF; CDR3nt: TGTGCCTGGACCGGGACAGTCAATCAGCCCCAGCATTTT
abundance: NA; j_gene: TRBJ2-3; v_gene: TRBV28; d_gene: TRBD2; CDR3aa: CASSLGGRAQESQYF; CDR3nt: TGTGCCAGCAGTTTGGGCGGGAGGGCCCAGGAATCGCAGTATTTT
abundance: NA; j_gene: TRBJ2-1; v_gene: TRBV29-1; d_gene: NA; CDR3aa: CSVDGTTLGSNEQFF; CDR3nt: TGCAGCGTTGATGGTACAACTCTGGGCTCCAATGAGCAGTTCTTC
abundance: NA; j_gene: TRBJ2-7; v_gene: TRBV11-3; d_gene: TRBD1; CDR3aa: CASSLEGGASYEQYF; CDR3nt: TGTGCCAGCAGCTTAGAAGGGGGCGCTTCCTACGAGCAGTACTTC
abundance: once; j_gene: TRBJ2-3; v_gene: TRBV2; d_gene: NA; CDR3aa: CASSVGDTQYF; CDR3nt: TGTGCCAGCAGCGTAGGAGATACGCAGTATTTT
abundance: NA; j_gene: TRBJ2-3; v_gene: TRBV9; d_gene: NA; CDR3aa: CASNVEGGFTDTQYF; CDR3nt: TGTGCCAGCAACGTAGAGGGAGGTTTCACAGATACGCAGTATTTT
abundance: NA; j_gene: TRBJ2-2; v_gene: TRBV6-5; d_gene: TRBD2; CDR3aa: CASTTSGRVTGELFF; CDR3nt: TGTGCCAGCACGACTAGCGGGAGAGTCACCGGGGAGCTGTTTTTT
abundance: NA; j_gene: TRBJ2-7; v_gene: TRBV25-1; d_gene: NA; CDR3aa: CASSEFLGGGGHEQYF; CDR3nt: TGTGCCAGCAGTGAATTTCTAGGCGGGGGCGGCCACGAGCAGTACTTC
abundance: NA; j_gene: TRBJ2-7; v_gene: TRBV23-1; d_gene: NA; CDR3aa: CASSRIAAYEQYF; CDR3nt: TGCGCCAGCAGTCGTATAGCCGCCTACGAGCAGTACTTC
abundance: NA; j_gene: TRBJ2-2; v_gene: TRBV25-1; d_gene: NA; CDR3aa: CAGKKDNLIGELFF; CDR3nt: TGTGCCGGAAAGAAGGATAACTTGATCGGGGAGCTGTTTTTT
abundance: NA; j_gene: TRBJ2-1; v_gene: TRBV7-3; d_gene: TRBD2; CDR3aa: CASSPTSGSYNEQFF; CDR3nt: TGTGCCAGCAGCCCAACTAGCGGCTCCTACAATGAGCAGTTCTTC
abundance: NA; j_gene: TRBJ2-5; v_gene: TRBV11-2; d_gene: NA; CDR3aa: CASSLDPVEETQYF; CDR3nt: TGTGCCAGCAGCTTAGATCCCGTCGAAGAGACCCAGTACTTC
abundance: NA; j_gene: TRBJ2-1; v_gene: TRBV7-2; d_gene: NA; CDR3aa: CASSFVLEGNEQFF; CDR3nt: TGTGCCAGCAGCTTTGTCCTAGAGGGGAATGAGCAGTTCTTC
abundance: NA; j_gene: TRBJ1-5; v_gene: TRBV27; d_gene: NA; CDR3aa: CASSNWGGNQPQHF; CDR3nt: TGTGCCAGCAGTAACTGGGGCGGCAATCAGCCCCAGCATTTT